This TCR beta chain was found in a study of vaccination and CD4 T cells after COVID-19. Study-level background: Post-COVID draws followed diagnosis by a median 101 days (range 35 to 161).

An Oncomine TCR Beta short-read assay was used to sequence the DNA from cultured CD4+ T cells. Cultures of CD4+ T cells served as the source for extracting genomic DNA. TCRdb redid the calling of the PCR reads with MiXCR, one entry per CDR3 protein. The table includes 14,000 to 15,000 distinct CDR3 sequences, 40% to 60% detected once. Study-wide results and limits: Reactive clone data from convalescent patients indicated a median of approximately 90% appearing only post-vaccination.

Treatment described: approximately 10-day PBMC culture with coronavirus spike peptide pools or control peptides (ViraFEST assay). For ViraFEST, peptide pools expanded antigen-specific T cells, after which the TCRs were sequenced. With respect to this clonotype: The antigen is unknown.

The TCR comes from a human donor with COVID-19. The sample in question was cultured CD4+ T cells from blood, obtained after SARS-CoV-2 vaccination.

The CDR3 region has the DNA TGTGCCAGCTCCGATAGACAGGATGACAATCAGCCCCAGCATTTT. It encodes CASSDRQDDNQPQHF. J is TRBJ1-5 and V is TRBV18; perhaps TRBD1 as D (6 bases). V was trimmed by 6 bases and J by 3 bases, leaving 15 bases between them. The CDR3 sequence is 15 residues long. The germline V gene has CDR1 KGHSH and CDR2 LQKENI.